This T cell receptor beta chain was sequenced in a study of shared clonotypes between healthy human individuals. About the study: Per donor, three plates held CD4 naive cells, three held CD4 memory, two held CD8 naive and one held CD8 memory.

Naive CD8 cells, CD45RO-negative and positively selected for CCR7, excluded terminally differentiated effector memory CD45RA+ cells. Deep-level settings were used for running the assay. Under the authors' procedure: ImmunoSEQ gave junction-only sequences without quality scores, so filtering differed. The method was immunoSEQ multiplex PCR; TCRdb's version includes in-frame clones alone and lacks a portion of them. D and trimming were read from the DNA, whereas the V and J calls and clone size are those reported in that table. Among some 2 million clones, about 95% were seen once, and the ten largest hold more than 0.9%. To note about this clone: Its specificity is unknown.

Germline assignment: CDR1 MNHEY and CDR2 SMNVEV (reference sequence). This CDR3 region has 16 residues. V lost 5 bases, J lost 7 bases, and 14 bases stayed unmatched. Study findings and constraints: Rarefaction exposed incomplete sorted-subset sequencing despite large depth.

The sequence was collected from a man between 18 and 35 years old in good health. Specimen: naive CD8+ T cells sorted from blood. V usage is TRBV27 and J usage is TRBJ2-1; 7 bases fit TRBD2. The CDR3 DNA sequence: TGTGCCAGCAGTCTCCGCGGGGAGGGGATACAGAATGAGCAGTTCTTC. It translates to CASSLRGEGIQNEQFF.